This record looks at one T cell receptor beta chain sequence and its context. Germline CDR1 LNHDA, CDR2 SQIVND (reference sequence). V was trimmed by 7 bases and J by 3 bases, leaving 24 bases between them. The CDR3 contains 17 residues. Authors' analysis steps: Estimated nucleated cell counts came from reference gene primer amplification. Some clones are missing from TCRdb's copy, which holds only in-frame ones; the method was immunoSEQ multiplex PCR. D and trimming come from the DNA, and the V and J calls and clone size come from that table. This table holds over 50,000 clones, 72% found once. The data were taken from a study of blood T cell repertoires in COVID-19. Study background: T cells, B-cell-depleted T cells, or PBMCs supplied cDNA or gDNA.

Those enrolled in Seattle joined during active infection and were followed longitudinally afterward. The V call is TRBV19, the J call TRBJ1-2; maybe TRBD1 (5 bases). The sequenced sample was peripheral blood. The source of this sequence is a woman between 65 and 79 years old with COVID-19, enrolled during active disease. The CDR3 spells CASTPEEGSRWYYGYTF. The CDR3 DNA sequence: TGTGCCAGTACCCCAGAGGAGGGGTCAAGGTGGTACTATGGCTACACCTTC.